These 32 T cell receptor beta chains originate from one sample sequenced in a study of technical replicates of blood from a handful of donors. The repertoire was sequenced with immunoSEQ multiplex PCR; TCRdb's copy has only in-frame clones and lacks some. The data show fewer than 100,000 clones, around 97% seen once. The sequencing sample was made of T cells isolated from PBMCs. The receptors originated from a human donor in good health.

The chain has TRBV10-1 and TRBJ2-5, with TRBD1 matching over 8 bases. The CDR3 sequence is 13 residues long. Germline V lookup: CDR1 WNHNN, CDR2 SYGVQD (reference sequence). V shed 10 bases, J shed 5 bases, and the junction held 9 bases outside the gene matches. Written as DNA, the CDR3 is TGCGCCACCGCGACAGGGGATTTTGAGACCCAGTACTTC. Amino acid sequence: CATATGDFETQYF.

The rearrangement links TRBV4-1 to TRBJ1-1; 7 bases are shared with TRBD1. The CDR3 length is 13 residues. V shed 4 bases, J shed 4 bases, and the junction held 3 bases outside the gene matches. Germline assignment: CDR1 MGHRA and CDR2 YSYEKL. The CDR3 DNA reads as TGCGCCAGCAGCCTGCACAGGGGCACTGAAGCTTTCTTT. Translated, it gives CASSLHRGTEAFF.

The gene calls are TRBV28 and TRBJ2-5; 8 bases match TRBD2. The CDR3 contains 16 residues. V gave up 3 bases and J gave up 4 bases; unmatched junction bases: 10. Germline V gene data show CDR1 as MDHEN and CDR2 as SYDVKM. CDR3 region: CASSFGLAGASETQYF. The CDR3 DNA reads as TGTGCCAGCAGTTTTGGGCTAGCGGGTGCATCAGAGACCCAGTACTTC.

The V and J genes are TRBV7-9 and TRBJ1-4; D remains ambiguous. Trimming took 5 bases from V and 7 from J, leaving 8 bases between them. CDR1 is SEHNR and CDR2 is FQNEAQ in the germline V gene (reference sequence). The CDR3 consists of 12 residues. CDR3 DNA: TGTGCCAGCAGCCTAGGGAGTGAAAAACTGTTTTTT. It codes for CASSLGSEKLFF. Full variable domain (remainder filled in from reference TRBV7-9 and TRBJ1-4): DTGVSQNPRHKITKRGQNVTFRCDPISEHNRLYWYRQTLGQGPEFLTYFQNEAQLEKSRLLSDRFSAERPKGSFSTLEIQRTEQGDSAMYLCASSLGSEKLFFGSGTQLSVL.

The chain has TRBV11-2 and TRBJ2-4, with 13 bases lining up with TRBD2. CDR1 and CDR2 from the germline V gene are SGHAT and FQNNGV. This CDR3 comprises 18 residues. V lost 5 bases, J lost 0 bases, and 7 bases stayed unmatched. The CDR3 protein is CASSPGLAGRLAKNIQYF. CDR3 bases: TGTGCCAGCAGCCCGGGACTAGCGGGACGCCTAGCCAAAAACATTCAGTACTTC.

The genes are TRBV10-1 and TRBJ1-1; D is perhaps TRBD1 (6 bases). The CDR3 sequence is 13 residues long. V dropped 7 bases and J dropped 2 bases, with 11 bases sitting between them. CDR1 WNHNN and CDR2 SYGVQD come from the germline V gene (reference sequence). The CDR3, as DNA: TGCGCCAGCAAGGCAGGGGTAAACACTGAAGCTTTCTTT. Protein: CASKAGVNTEAFF.

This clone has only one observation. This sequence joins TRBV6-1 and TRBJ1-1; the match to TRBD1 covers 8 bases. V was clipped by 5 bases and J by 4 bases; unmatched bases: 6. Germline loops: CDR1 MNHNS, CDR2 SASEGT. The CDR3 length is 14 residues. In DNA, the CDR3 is TGTGCCAGCAGTCAAATGGACAGGGCCACTGAAGCTTTCTTT. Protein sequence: CASSQMDRATEAFF.

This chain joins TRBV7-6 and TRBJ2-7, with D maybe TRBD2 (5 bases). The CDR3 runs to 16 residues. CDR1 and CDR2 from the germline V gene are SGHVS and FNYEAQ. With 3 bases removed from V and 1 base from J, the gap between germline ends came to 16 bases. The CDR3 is CASSLSLGRESYEQYF. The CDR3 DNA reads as TGTGCCAGCAGCTTGTCACTAGGACGGGAATCCTACGAGCAGTACTTC.

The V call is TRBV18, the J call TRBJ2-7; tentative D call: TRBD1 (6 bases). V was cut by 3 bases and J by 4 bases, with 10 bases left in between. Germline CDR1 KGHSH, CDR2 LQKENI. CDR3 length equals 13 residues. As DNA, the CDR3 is TGTGCCAGCTCACCCCGGGACACTTACGAGCAGTACTTC. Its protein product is CASSPRDTYEQYF.

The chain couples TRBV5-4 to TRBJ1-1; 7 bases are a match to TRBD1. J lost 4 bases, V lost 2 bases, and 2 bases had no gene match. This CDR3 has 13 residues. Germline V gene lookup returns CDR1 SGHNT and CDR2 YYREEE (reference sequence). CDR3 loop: CASSLPGGTEAFF. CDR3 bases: TGTGCCAGCAGCTTACCAGGGGGCACTGAAGCTTTCTTT.

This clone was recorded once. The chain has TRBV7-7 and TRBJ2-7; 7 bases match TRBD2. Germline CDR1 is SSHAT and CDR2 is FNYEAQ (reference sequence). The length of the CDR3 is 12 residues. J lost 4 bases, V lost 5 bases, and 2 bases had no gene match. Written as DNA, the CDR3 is TGTGCCAGCAGCCCGGGGGGTTACGAGCAGTACTTC. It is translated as CASSPGGYEQYF.

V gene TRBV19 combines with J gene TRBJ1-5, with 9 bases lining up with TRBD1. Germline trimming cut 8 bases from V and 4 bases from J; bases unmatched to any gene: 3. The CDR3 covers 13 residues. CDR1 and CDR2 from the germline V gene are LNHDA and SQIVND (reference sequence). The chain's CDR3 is CASAGTGNQPQHF. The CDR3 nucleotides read TGTGCCAGTGCCGGGACAGGGAATCAGCCCCAGCATTTT.

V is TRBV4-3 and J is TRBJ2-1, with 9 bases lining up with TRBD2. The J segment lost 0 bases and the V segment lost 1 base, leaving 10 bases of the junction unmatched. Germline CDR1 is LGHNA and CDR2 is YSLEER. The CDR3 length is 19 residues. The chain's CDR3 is CASSQVYSGRTTSYNEQFF. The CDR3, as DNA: TGCGCCAGCAGCCAAGTTTATAGCGGGAGAACAACCTCCTACAATGAGCAGTTCTTC.

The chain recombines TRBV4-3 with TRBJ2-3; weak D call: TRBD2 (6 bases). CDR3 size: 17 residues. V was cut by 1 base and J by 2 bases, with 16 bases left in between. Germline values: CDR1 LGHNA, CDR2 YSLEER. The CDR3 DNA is TGCGCCAGCAGCCAAGTTGGAGGGCAAGGGTTCACAGATACGCAGTATTTT. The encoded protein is CASSQVGGQGFTDTQYF.

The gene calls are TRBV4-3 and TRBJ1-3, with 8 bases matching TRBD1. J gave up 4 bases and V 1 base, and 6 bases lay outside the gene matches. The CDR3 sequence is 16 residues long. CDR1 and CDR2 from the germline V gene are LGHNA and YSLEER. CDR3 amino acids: CASSQVQGAEGNTIYF. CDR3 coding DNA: TGCGCCAGCAGCCAAGTGCAGGGGGCGGAAGGAAACACCATATATTTT.

The CDR3 is CARRGQGGGYTF. In DNA form, the CDR3 reads TGTGCCAGAAGAGGACAGGGGGGTGGCTACACCTTC. The chain carries TRBV2 and TRBJ1-2, with 10 bases aligning to TRBD1. The CDR3 has 12 amino acids. Per the germline V gene, CDR1 is SNHLY and CDR2 is FYNNEI. The junction had 5 bases not matched to a gene; V was cut back by 9 bases and J by 7 bases.

The CDR3 spells CASSLGQGSSGNTIYF. In DNA, the CDR3 is TGCGCCAGCAGCCTTGGACAGGGGAGCTCTGGAAACACCATATATTTT. The rearrangement links TRBV4-1 to TRBJ1-3; TRBD1 aligns across 9 bases. CDR1 MGHRA and CDR2 YSYEKL come from the germline V gene. The length of the CDR3 is 16 residues. V lost 4 bases and J lost 0; bases outside the gene matches: 4.

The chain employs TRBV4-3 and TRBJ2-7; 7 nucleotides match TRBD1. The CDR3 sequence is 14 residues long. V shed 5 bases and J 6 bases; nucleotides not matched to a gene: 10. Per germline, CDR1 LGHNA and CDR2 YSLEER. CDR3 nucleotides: TGCGCCAGCAGCAAGATGACAGGGCCTAGCGAGCAGTACTTC. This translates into CASSKMTGPSEQYF.

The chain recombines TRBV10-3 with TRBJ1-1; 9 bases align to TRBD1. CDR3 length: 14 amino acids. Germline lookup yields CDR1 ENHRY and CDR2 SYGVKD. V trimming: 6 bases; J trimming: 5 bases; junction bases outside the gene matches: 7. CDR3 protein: CAIRGGQGSTEAFF. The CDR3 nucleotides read TGTGCCATCAGGGGGGGACAGGGTAGTACTGAAGCTTTCTTT.

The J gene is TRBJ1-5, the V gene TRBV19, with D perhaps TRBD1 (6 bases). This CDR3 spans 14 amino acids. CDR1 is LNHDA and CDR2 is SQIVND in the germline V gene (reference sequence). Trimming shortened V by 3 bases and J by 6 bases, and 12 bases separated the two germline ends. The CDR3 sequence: CASSILRGSQPQHF. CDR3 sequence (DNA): TGTGCCAGTAGTATCCTCAGGGGCTCTCAGCCCCAGCATTTT.

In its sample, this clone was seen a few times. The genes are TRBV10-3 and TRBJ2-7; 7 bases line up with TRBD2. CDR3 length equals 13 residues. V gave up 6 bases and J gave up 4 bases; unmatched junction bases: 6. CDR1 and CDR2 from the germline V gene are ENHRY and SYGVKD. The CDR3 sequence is CAISVGTTYEQYF. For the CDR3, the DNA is TGTGCCATCAGCGTAGGGACTACTTACGAGCAGTACTTC.

CDR3 amino acids: CASSLARGGSRQETQYF. DNA for the CDR3: TGCGCCAGCAGCTTGGCCCGGGGCGGGAGTAGGCAAGAGACCCAGTACTTC. The chain links TRBV5-1 to TRBJ2-5; 7 bases match TRBD2. CDR3 length: 17 amino acids. Unmatched junction bases numbered 10, after V lost 0 bases and J lost 2 bases. Per germline, CDR1 SGHRS and CDR2 YFSETQ.

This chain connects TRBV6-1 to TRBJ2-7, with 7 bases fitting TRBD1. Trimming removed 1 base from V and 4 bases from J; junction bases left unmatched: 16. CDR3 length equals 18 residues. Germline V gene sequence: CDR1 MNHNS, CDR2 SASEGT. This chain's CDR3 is CASSEDIRLWGQNYEQYF. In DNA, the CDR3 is TGTGCCAGCAGTGAAGATATACGTTTGTGGGGACAGAATTACGAGCAGTACTTC.

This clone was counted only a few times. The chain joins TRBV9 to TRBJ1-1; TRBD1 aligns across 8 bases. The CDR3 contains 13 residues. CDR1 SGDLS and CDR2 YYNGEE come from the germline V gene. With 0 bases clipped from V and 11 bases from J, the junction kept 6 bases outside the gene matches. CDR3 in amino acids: CASSVEQGGWAFF. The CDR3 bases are TGTGCCAGCAGCGTAGAACAGGGGGGTTGGGCTTTCTTT.

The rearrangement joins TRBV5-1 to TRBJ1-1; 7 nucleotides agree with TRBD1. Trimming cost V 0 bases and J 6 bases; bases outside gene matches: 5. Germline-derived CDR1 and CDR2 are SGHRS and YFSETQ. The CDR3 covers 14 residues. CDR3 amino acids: CASSLGTGVAEAFF. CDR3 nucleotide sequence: TGCGCCAGCAGCTTGGGAACAGGGGTAGCTGAAGCTTTCTTT.

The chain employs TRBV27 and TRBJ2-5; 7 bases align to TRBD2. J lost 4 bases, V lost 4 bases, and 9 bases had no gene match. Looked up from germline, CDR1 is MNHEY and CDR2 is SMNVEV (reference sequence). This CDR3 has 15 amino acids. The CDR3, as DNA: TGTGCCAGCAGTTCCCAACTAGCGCACCCAGAGACCCAGTACTTC. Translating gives CASSSQLAHPETQYF.

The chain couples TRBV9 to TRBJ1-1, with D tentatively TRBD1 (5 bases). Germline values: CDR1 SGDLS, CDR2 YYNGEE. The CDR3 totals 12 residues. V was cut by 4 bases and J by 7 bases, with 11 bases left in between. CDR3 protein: CASSSDSFEAFF. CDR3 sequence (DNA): TGTGCCAGCAGCTCCGACAGTTTTGAAGCTTTCTTT.

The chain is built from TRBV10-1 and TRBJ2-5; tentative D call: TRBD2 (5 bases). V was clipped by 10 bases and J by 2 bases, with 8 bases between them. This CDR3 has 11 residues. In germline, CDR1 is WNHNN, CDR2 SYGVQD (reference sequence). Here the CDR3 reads CATWTQETQYF. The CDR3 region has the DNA TGCGCCACCTGGACTCAAGAGACCCAGTACTTC.

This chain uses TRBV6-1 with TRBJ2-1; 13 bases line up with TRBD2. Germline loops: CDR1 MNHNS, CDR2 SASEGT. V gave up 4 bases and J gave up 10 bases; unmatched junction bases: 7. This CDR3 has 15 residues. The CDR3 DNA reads TGTGCCAGCAGTGGGTTAAGACTAGCGGGAGGCGAGCAGTTCTTC. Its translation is CASSGLRLAGGEQFF.

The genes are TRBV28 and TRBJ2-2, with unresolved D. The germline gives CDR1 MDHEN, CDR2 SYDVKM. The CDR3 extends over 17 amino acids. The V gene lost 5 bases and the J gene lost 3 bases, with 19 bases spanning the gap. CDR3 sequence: CASSLRIRVDYTGELFF. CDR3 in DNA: TGTGCCAGCAGTCTAAGAATCCGGGTCGATTACACCGGGGAGCTGTTTTTT.

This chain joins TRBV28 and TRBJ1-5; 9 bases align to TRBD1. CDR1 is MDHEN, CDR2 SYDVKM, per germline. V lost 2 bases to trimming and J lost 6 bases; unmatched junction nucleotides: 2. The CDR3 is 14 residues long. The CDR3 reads CASSLGTGFQPQHF. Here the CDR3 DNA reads TGTGCCAGCAGTTTAGGGACAGGGTTTCAGCCCCAGCATTTT. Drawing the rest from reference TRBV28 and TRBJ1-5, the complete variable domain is DVKVTQSSRYLVKRTGEKVFLECVQDMDHENMFWYRQDPGLGLRLIYFSYDVKMKEKGDIPEGYSVSREKKERFSLILESASTNQTSMYLCASSLGTGFQPQHFGDGTRLSIL.

As DNA, the CDR3 is TGTGCCAGCAGCGTAGCAGGGTTGGGCACTGAAGCTTTCTTT. Amino acid sequence: CASSVAGLGTEAFF. J is TRBJ1-1 and V is TRBV9; a possible D gene is TRBD1 (5 bases). With 0 bases removed from V and 4 bases from J, the gap between germline ends came to 10 bases. Germline loops: CDR1 SGDLS, CDR2 YYNGEE. The CDR3 is made up of 14 amino acids. Full variable domain (remainder filled in from reference TRBV9 and TRBJ1-1): DSGVTQTPKHLITATGQRVTLRCSPRSGDLSVYWYQQSLDQGLQFLIQYYNGEERAKGNILERFSAQQFPDLHSELNLSSLELGDSALYFCASSVAGLGTEAFFGQGTRLTVV.